This passage covers 24 T cell receptor beta chains from one sample sequenced in a study of cytomegalovirus exposure and HLA in healthy donors (dated by TCRdb to 2016 to 2017). Library creation used the immunoSEQ multiplex PCR assay. The multiplex PCR relied on a mix of 60 forward primers for TCR Vbeta segments and 13 reverse primers for TCR Jbeta segments. TCRdb holds this immuneACCESS table with in-frame rearrangements only. Some clones are missing; in checked studies, unresolved V genes explain under half, and the rest has no known cause. For this sample the table gives roughly 190,000 clones, of which 65% to 75% were detected only once. Of the sample, approximately 5% falls within the top ten clones. Sequences were obtained from PBMCs. These receptors all stem from a man aged 25-40 years in good health and CMV-seropositive.

The chain links TRBV7-8 to TRBJ2-5, with a weak D call TRBD2 (5 bases). This CDR3 has 15 residues. With 2 bases removed from V and 4 bases from J, the gap between germline ends came to 14 bases. Germline values: CDR1 SGHVS, CDR2 FQNEAQ. The CDR3 here is CASSLSLATPETQYF. CDR3 DNA sequence: TGTGCCAGCAGCTTAAGCCTAGCAACCCCAGAGACCCAGTACTTC. Using reference TRBV7-8 and TRBJ2-5 for the parts outside the CDR3, the full variable domain is GAGVSQSPRYKVAKRGQDVALRCDPISGHVSLFWYQQALGQGPEFLTYFQNEAQLDKSGLPSDRFFAERPEGSVSTLKIQRTQQEDSAVYLCASSLSLATPETQYFGPGTRLLVL.

The chain carries TRBV11-1 and TRBJ2-3; D gene uncertain. Germline V CDR1 and CDR2: SGHAT, FQDESV (reference sequence). The ends were cut back, 0 bases at V and 2 bases at J, with 3 bases in the middle. The CDR3 is 13 amino acids. CDR3 in amino acids: CASSLALTDTQYF. CDR3 DNA sequence: TGTGCCAGCAGCTTAGCACTCACAGATACGCAGTATTTT.

The J gene is TRBJ2-7, the V gene TRBV7-2; the D gene is possibly TRBD1 (5 bases). Germline CDR1 reads SGHTA; CDR2 reads FQGNSA. The CDR3 has 15 amino acids. The V end was cut by 5 bases, the J end by 3 bases, with 17 bases between. The CDR3 DNA reads TGTGCCAGCAGCGCCCGATCAGGGATTGGCTACGAGCAGTACTTC. Translation gives CASSARSGIGYEQYF.

The chain is built from TRBV6-5 and TRBJ1-1; TRBD1 agrees at 7 bases. Germline lookup yields CDR1 MNHEY and CDR2 SVGAGI. V shed 2 bases and J 1 base; nucleotides not matched to a gene: 4. The CDR3 has 15 amino acids. The CDR3 bases are TGTGCCAGCAGTTACCTGGGGACAGCGAACACTGAAGCTTTCTTT. It yields the protein CASSYLGTANTEAFF.

The chain recombines TRBV7-9 with TRBJ1-5; 10 nucleotides align to TRBD1. J was trimmed by 0 bases and V by 6 bases; bases with no gene match: 5. This CDR3 is built from 16 residues. The germline V gene encodes CDR1 SEHNR and CDR2 FQNEAQ (reference sequence). DNA of the CDR3: TGTGCCAGCAGTTCAGGACAGGGGGATAGCAATCAGCCCCAGCATTTT. Translating gives CASSSGQGDSNQPQHF.

This rearrangement joins TRBV19 to TRBJ2-5, with 11 bases aligning to TRBD1. With 7 bases clipped from V and 4 bases from J, the junction kept 5 bases outside the gene matches. Germline CDR1 LNHDA, CDR2 SQIVND (reference sequence). The CDR3 covers 14 residues. The CDR3 DNA reads TGTGCCAGTACCGGGACAGGGGGAAGAGAGACCCAGTACTTC. Amino acid sequence: CASTGTGGRETQYF.

This chain connects TRBV28 to TRBJ1-1, with TRBD1 identical over 9 bases. CDR1 and CDR2 (germline): MDHEN, SYDVKM. V lost 6 bases, J lost 5 bases, and 7 bases stayed unmatched. The CDR3 is 14 amino acids. CDR3 sequence: CASRLDRGRTEAFF. The CDR3 region has the DNA TGTGCCAGCAGATTGGACAGGGGCAGGACTGAAGCTTTCTTT.

The chain is built from TRBV10-3 and TRBJ2-5; TRBD2 might be the D (6 bases). CDR3 length equals 11 residues. V lost 7 bases to trimming and J lost 4 bases, with 7 bases between them. From germline, CDR1 is ENHRY and CDR2 SYGVKD. The CDR3 sequence: CAIKGGETQYF. CDR3 in DNA: TGTGCCATCAAGGGAGGAGAGACCCAGTACTTC.

The chain couples TRBV25-1 to TRBJ2-3; no clear D. Trimming shortened V by 5 bases and J by 2 bases, and 5 bases separated the two germline ends. This CDR3 is built from 12 residues. From germline, CDR1 is MGHDK and CDR2 SYGVNS. The CDR3 here is CASSTATDTQYF. CDR3 nucleotides: TGTGCCAGCAGTACAGCCACAGATACGCAGTATTTT.

The genes are TRBV5-1 and TRBJ1-1; unclear D gene. Trimming removed 0 bases at V and 5 bases at J, with 8 bases between. This CDR3 spans 13 amino acids. Germline values: CDR1 SGHRS, CDR2 YFSETQ. CDR3 in amino acids: CASSLEQLTEAFF. The CDR3 DNA reads as TGCGCCAGCAGCTTGGAACAGCTTACTGAAGCTTTCTTT.

A note on this clone: The junction departs from the called germline gene at one end, perhaps through a read error. V gene TRBV7-9 combines with J gene TRBJ1-1; TRBD1 might be the D (5 bases). The CDR3 consists of 11 residues. Germline assignment: CDR1 SEHNR and CDR2 FQNEAQ (reference sequence). The DNA for the CDR3 is TGTTCCAGCGGTTTGGGGGGATCGGCTTTCTTT. It yields the protein CSSGLGGSAFF.

V usage is TRBV10-3 and J usage is TRBJ1-2; D remains ambiguous. The CDR3 totals 13 residues. Germline CDR1 and CDR2: ENHRY and SYGVKD. V lost 10 bases and J 5 bases, leaving 17 bases between the germline ends. The CDR3 DNA reads as TGTGCCACCATTGGGAGTACAACATATGGCTACACCTTC. Protein: CATIGSTTYGYTF.

The V and J genes are TRBV10-3 and TRBJ2-5; TRBD2 matches 12 bases. The DNA end lines up better with TRBJ2-7; the J call may be wrong. CDR1 is ENHRY and CDR2 is SYGVKD in the germline V gene. This CDR3 is 17 amino acids long. CDR3: CAISEARTSGNTYEQYF. In nucleotides, the CDR3 is TGTGCCATCAGTGAGGCGCGGACTAGCGGGAACACCTACGAGCAGTACTTC.

This chain links TRBV9 with TRBJ1-5, with a tentative D call TRBD1 (6 bases). CDR1 and CDR2 from the germline V gene are SGDLS and YYNGEE. The CDR3 has 14 residues. Trimming took off 3 bases at V and 4 bases at J, with 11 bases between the two ends. DNA for the CDR3: TGTGCCAGCAGCGCCGGACAGCTAAATCAGCCCCAGCATTTT. Amino acid sequence: CASSAGQLNQPQHF.

This chain uses TRBV10-1 with TRBJ2-2; 14 bases agree with TRBD2. The CDR3 has 20 amino acids. V lost 0 bases and J lost 3; bases outside the gene matches: 9. CDR1 WNHNN and CDR2 SYGVQD come from the germline V gene (reference sequence). The CDR3 bases are TGCGCCAGCAGTGAGTCGACTCGACTAGCGGGGGGGACAGACACCGGGGAGCTGTTTTTT. It translates to CASSESTRLAGGTDTGELFF.

The chain employs TRBV5-4 and TRBJ1-2; D not certain. Trimming stripped 7 bases from V and 4 bases from J, with 17 bases between. Germline CDR1 is SGHNT and CDR2 is YYREEE (reference sequence). The CDR3 is 14 residues long. CDR3 protein: CASYQGGSLYGYTF. The CDR3 nucleotides read TGTGCCAGCTACCAAGGCGGGTCTCTCTATGGCTACACCTTC.

The V gene is TRBV30, the J gene TRBJ2-5, with TRBD2 as a possible D gene (7 bases). In germline, CDR1 is GTSNPN, CDR2 SVGIG (reference sequence). There are 13 residues in the CDR3. The V end was cut by 4 bases, the J end by 11 bases, with 20 bases between. In DNA, the CDR3 is TGTGCCTGGAATAGGGGGGAGGGCTTAGAGCAGTACTTC. Translated: CAWNRGEGLEQYF.

The chain combines TRBV9 with TRBJ1-1, with TRBD1 matching over 7 bases. Trimming cost V 4 bases and J 3 bases; bases outside gene matches: 12. Germline lookup yields CDR1 SGDLS and CDR2 YYNGEE. This CDR3 spans 16 amino acids. As DNA, the CDR3 is TGTGCCAGCAGCTTCCAGGTTTCAGGGGGAGACACTGAAGCTTTCTTT. Amino acids: CASSFQVSGGDTEAFF.

The V and J genes are TRBV23-1 and TRBJ2-7; 8 bases line up with TRBD1. TRBV23-1 is an open reading frame whose function is uncertain. This CDR3 has 16 residues. V lost 4 bases and J lost 7; bases outside the gene matches: 15. The CDR3 protein is CASSPPGSQGAQEQYF. CDR3 sequence (DNA): TGCGCCAGCAGTCCCCCGGGGAGCCAGGGGGCGCAGGAGCAGTACTTC.

This clone was found once. V usage is TRBV6-1 and J usage is TRBJ1-1, with TRBD1 matching 9 bases. Germline assignment: CDR1 MNHNS and CDR2 SASEGT. This CDR3 comprises 14 residues. With V trimmed by 6 bases and J by 1 base, 3 bases remained unmatched. The CDR3 here is CASRSGQGNTEAFF. The CDR3 region has the DNA TGTGCCAGCAGATCGGGACAGGGGAACACTGAAGCTTTCTTT.

V usage is TRBV5-4 and J usage is TRBJ2-7; no clear D. Trimming removed 2 bases from V and 0 bases from J, with 9 bases in between. This CDR3 contains 14 residues. The germline gives CDR1 SGHNT, CDR2 YYREEE (reference sequence). In nucleotides, the CDR3 is TGTGCCAGCAGCTTAGAGGCCTACTCCTACGAGCAGTACTTC. It translates to CASSLEAYSYEQYF.

V gene TRBV28 combines with J gene TRBJ2-5, with 7 bases aligning to TRBD2. The CDR3 sequence is 18 residues long. Trimming cost V 1 base and J 1 base; bases outside gene matches: 12. Germline loops: CDR1 MDHEN, CDR2 SYDVKM. The CDR3 region has the DNA TGTGCCAGCAGTTTATCCCCTGGACTAGGTAGCCTCCAAGAGACCCAGTACTTC. The encoded protein is CASSLSPGLGSLQETQYF.

CDR3 coding DNA: TGTGCCAGCAGCTCCGAAGTCGGCGAGCAGTACTTC. This sequence encodes CASSSEVGEQYF. The V gene is TRBV7-9, the J gene TRBJ2-7; D call uncertain. The CDR3 consists of 12 residues. The V end was cut by 4 bases, the J end by 6 bases, with 10 bases between. CDR1 and CDR2 from the germline V gene are SEHNR and FQNEAQ (reference sequence).

This chain connects TRBV13 to TRBJ2-7, with D possibly matching TRBD1 (5 bases). V shed 4 bases and J shed 7 bases, with 11 bases lying between them. Germline CDR1 reads PRHDT; CDR2 reads FYEKMQ (reference sequence). This CDR3 has 12 amino acids. CDR3 DNA: TGTGCCAGCAGCTACCAGGGTGTAGAGCAGTACTTC. It codes for CASSYQGVEQYF.